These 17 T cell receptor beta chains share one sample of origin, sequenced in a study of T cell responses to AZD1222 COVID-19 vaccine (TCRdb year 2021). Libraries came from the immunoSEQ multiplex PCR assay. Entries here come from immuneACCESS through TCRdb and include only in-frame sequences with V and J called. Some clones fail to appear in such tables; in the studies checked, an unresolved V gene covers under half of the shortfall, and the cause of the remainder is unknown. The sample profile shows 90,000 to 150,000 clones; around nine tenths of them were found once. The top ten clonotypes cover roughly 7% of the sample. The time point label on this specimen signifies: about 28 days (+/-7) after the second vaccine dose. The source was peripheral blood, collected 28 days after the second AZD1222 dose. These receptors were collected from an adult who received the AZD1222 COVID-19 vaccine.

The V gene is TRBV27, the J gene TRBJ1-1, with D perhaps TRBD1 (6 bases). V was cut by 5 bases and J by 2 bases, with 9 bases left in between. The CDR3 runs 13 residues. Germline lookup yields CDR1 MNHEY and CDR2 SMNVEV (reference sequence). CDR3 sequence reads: CASSRRGNTEAFF. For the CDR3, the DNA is TGTGCCAGCAGTCGCAGGGGCAACACTGAAGCTTTCTTT.

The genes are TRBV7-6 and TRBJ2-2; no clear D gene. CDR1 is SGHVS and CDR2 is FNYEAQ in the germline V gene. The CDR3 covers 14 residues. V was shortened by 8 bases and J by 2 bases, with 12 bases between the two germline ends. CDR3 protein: CASRRRPNTGELFF. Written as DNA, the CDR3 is TGTGCCAGCCGTAGGCGGCCCAACACCGGGGAGCTGTTTTTT.

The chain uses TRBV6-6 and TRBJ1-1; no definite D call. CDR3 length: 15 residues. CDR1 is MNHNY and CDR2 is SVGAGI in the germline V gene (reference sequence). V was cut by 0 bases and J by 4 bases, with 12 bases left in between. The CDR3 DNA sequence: TGTGCCAGCAGTTACTCGAGCCAGGTCAGCACTGAAGCTTTCTTT. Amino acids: CASSYSSQVSTEAFF.

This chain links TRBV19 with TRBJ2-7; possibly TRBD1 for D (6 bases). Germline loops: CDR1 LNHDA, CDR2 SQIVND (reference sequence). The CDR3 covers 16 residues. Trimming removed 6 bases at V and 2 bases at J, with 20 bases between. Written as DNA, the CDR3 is TGTGCCAGTAGCTTTGATTTGGGGACACGAACCTACGAGCAGTACTTC. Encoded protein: CASSFDLGTRTYEQYF.

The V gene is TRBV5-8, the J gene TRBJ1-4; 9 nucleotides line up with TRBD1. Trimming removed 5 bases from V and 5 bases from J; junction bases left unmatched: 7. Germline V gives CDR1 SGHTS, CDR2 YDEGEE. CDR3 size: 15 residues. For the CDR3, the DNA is TGTGCCAGCAGGCGTTCCGGGACAGGGAATGAAAAACTGTTTTTT. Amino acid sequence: CASRRSGTGNEKLFF.

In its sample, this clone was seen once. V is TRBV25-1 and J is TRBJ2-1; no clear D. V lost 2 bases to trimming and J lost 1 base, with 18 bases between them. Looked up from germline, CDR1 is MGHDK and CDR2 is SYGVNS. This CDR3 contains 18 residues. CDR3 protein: CASSEIPIGFGSYNEQFF. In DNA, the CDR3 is TGTGCCAGCAGTGAAATACCAATTGGGTTTGGATCCTACAATGAGCAGTTCTTC. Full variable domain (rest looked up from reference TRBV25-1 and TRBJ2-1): EADIYQTPRYLVIGTGKKITLECSQTMGHDKMYWYQQDPGMELHLIHYSYGVNSTEKGDLSSESTVSRIRTEHFPLTLESARPSHTSQYLCASSEIPIGFGSYNEQFFGPGTRLTVL.

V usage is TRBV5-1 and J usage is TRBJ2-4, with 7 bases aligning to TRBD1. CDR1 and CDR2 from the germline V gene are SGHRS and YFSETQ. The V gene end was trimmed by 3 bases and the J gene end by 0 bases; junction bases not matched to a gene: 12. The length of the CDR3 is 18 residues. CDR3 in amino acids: CASSSGTVSLGAKNIQYF. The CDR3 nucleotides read TGCGCCAGCAGCTCGGGGACAGTCTCCTTGGGAGCCAAAAACATTCAGTACTTC.

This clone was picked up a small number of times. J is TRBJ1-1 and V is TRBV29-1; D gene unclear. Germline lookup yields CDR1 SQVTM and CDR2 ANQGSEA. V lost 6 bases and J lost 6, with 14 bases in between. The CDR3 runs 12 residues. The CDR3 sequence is CSVRHQLAEAFF. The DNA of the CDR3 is TGCAGCGTGCGGCATCAGTTGGCTGAAGCTTTCTTT.

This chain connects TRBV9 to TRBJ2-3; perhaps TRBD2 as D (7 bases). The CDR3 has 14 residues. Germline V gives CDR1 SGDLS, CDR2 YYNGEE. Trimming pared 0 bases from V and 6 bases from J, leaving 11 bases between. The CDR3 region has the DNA TGTGCCAGCAGCGTAGGCGGGGGCAAGGATACGCAGTATTTT. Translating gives CASSVGGGKDTQYF.

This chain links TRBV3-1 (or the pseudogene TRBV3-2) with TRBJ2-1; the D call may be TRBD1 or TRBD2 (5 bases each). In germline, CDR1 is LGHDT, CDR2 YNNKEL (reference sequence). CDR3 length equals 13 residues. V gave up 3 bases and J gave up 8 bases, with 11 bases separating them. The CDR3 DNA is TGTGCCAGCAGCCAGGGGACCCTCGATGAGCAGTTCTTC. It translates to CASSQGTLDEQFF.

The CDR3 region has the DNA TGTGCCTGGAGACTCACAGGGGGGAGCAATTCACCCCTCCACTTT. Translating gives CAWRLTGGSNSPLHF. J is TRBJ1-6 and V is TRBV30, with 8 bases that match TRBD1. The germline CDR1 and CDR2 sequences are GTSNPN and SVGIG (reference sequence). The CDR3 is made up of 15 amino acids. The J segment lost 7 bases and the V segment lost 3 bases, leaving 8 bases of the junction unmatched.

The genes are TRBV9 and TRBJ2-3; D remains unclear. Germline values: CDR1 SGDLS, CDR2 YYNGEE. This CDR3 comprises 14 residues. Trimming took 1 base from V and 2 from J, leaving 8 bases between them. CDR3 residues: CASSVSSYTDTQYF. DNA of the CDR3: TGTGCCAGCAGCGTATCATCTTACACAGATACGCAGTATTTT.

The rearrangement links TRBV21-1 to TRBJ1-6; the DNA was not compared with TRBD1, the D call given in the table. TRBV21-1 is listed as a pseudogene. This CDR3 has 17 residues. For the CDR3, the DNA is TGTGCCAGCAGCAGTTGCAGGGGGACAGATGGATATTCACCCCTCCACTTT. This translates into CASSSCRGTDGYSPLHF.

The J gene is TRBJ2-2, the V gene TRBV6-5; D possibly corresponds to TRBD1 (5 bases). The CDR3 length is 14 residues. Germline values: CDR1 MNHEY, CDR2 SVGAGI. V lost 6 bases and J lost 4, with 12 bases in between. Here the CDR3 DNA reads TGTGCCAGCAGAAACAGGATGTCCACCGGGGAGCTGTTTTTT. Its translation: CASRNRMSTGELFF.

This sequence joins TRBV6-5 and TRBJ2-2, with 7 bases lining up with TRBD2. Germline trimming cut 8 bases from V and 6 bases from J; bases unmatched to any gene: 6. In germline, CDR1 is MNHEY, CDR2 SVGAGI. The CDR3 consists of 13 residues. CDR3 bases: TGTGCCAGCTGGGGGGGGATCTCCGGGGAGCTGTTTTTT. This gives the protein CASWGGISGELFF.

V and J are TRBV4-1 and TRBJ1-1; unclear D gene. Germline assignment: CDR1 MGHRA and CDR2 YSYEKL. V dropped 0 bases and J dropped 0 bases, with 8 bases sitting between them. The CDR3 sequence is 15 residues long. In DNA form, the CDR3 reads TGCGCCAGCAGCCAAGATTCGCAGGTGAACACTGAAGCTTTCTTT. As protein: CASSQDSQVNTEAFF.

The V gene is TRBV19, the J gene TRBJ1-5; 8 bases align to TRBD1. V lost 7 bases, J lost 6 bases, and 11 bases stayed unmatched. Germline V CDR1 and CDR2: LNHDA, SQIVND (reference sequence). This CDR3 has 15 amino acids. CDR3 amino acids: CASTVGSGGFQPQHF. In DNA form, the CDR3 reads TGTGCCAGTACGGTTGGGTCAGGGGGCTTTCAGCCCCAGCATTTT. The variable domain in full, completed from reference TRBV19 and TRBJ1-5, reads DGGITQSPKYLFRKEGQNVTLSCEQNLNHDAMYWYRQDPGQGLRLIYYSQIVNDFQKGDIAEGYSVSREKKESFPLTVTSAQKNPTAFYLCASTVGSGGFQPQHFGDGTRLSIL.